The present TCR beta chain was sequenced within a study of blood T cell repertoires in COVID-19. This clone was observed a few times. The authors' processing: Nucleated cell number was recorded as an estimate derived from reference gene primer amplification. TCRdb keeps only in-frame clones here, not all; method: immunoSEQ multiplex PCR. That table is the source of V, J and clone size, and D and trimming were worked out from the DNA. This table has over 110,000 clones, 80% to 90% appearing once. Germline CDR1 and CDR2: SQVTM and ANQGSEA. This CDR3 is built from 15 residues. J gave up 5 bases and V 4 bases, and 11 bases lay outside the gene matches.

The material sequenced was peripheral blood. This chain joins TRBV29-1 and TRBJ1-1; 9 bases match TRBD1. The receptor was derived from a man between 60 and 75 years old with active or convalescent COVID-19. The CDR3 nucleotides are TGCAGCGTTGGTCCGGGACAGGGTGTGGGGACTGAAGCTTTCTTT. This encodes CSVGPGQGVGTEAFF.